Below, one TCR beta chain is given with its context. This clonotype has more than one count but fewer than ten. Its cognate antigen has yet to be identified. Per-base quality was not reported, and no clone a single base away is much larger than it. This sample was taken from a study of T cell repertoires in cytomegalovirus infection (dated 2019 in TCRdb). Regarding the research as a whole: Alongside well-studied HLA-B-restricted epitopes, the peptide stimulations were aimed at recently identified HLA-C-restricted CMV epitopes, whose presentation resists viral immunomodulation. Donor HLA type was relevant to the analysis, because carriage of CMV infection together with the matching HLA type was indicated by public TCR beta signatures. Beyond this particular receptor, the publication reports: Cumulative frequency of public TCR beta family members discriminated carriers of CMV infection plus the relevant HLA type in this cohort and an independent roughly 330-donor cohort. The ex vivo response was dominated by HLA-C-restricted CMV-specific TCR beta clonotypes, and the single most frequent clonotype in two of eight donors was supplied by these HLA-C-restricted clonotypes.

Per the publication, the treatment or condition label means: in vitro stimulation with specific CMV peptide epitopes to enrich CMV-specific T cells. Instrument used: Illumina HiSeq 1500. TCRdb reran the public reads through fastp at Q25 and MiXCR, keeping productive beta chains. All rows with the same CDR3 protein become a single entry with the most common DNA and genes. The sample records 550,000 to 700,000 distinct CDR3 sequences, over 35% of which are singletons. Of the sample, 48% is held by the ten largest clones. The sequencing here drew on cultured PBMCs, taken from culture after CMV antigen stimulation. This receptor was identified in a human donor in good health (CMV status not recorded). Some clones in this sample may be carry-over from other donors' samples.

CDR3 protein: CASRKDGPSLSGNTIYF. The DNA is TGTGCCAGCAGGAAAGACGGCCCATCGCTCTCGGGAAACACCATATATTTT. This receptor chain uses TRBV6-1 and TRBJ1-3; no D gene is confidently identified. The CDR3 runs 17 amino acids, cysteine and phenylalanine included. Only the CDR3 part of the read is kept: 51 bases, read in frame from the first base. V is reduced by 6 bases and J by 4 bases, leaving a spacing of 22 bases between them. The germline V gene supplies CDR1 MNHNS and CDR2 SASEGT.